The 27 T cell receptor beta chains below all came from one sample that was sequenced in a study of cytomegalovirus exposure and HLA in healthy donors. Assay used: immunoSEQ multiplex PCR; TCRdb lists only in-frame clones, some missing. Here the sample spans a few hundred thousand clones, 88% being singletons. Sequenced sample: PBMCs. The receptors originated from a man aged 25-40 years in good health and CMV-seronegative.

This chain uses TRBV6-4 with TRBJ1-6, with a tentative D call TRBD1 (5 bases). Trimming removed 6 bases at V and 7 bases at J, with 16 bases between. The CDR3 has 15 residues. CDR1 and CDR2 (germline): MRHNA, SNTAGT. CDR3 region: CASRITPGNNSPLHF. The CDR3 region has the DNA TGTGCCAGCAGGATCACCCCAGGGAACAATTCACCCCTCCACTTT.

This clone turned up a few times. This chain connects TRBV27 to TRBJ1-6, with D hard to call. This CDR3 region has 13 residues. V was clipped by 5 bases and J by 9 bases, with 11 bases between them. Germline CDR1 is MNHEY and CDR2 is SMNVEV (reference sequence). CDR3 amino acids: CASSHSPGSPLHF. CDR3 nucleotides: TGTGCCAGCAGTCACTCACCTGGTTCACCCCTCCACTTT.

V gene TRBV27 combines with J gene TRBJ2-5; 7 bases are a match to TRBD1. V shed 5 bases, J shed 5 bases, and the junction held 11 bases outside the gene matches. This CDR3 is built from 15 residues. Germline V gene data show CDR1 as MNHEY and CDR2 as SMNVEV (reference sequence). CDR3 in DNA: TGTGCCAGCAGTCTTGGACAGGTTGAGGGGGAGACCCAGTACTTC. Translated: CASSLGQVEGETQYF.

This rearrangement joins TRBV7-2 to TRBJ2-2, with TRBD1 matching over 8 bases. Looked up from germline, CDR1 is SGHTA and CDR2 is FQGNSA. V gave up 5 bases and J gave up 7 bases; unmatched junction bases: 9. The CDR3 extends over 15 amino acids. The CDR3 DNA reads TGTGCCAGCAGCCCGTATCAGGGGGCGGGCGGGGAGCTGTTTTTT. Its translation: CASSPYQGAGGELFF.

The chain is built from TRBV30 and TRBJ2-7, with TRBD1 matching 12 bases. Per the germline V gene, CDR1 is GTSNPN and CDR2 is SVGIG (reference sequence). V shed 5 bases, J shed 11 bases, and the junction held 10 bases outside the gene matches. This CDR3 region has 13 residues. This CDR3 reads CAWGTRDRGRKYF. The CDR3 region has the DNA TGTGCCTGGGGGACCCGGGACAGGGGGCGTAAGTACTTC.

In its sample, this clone was seen once. The CDR3 DNA is TGCGCCAGCAGCCGCCTAGCGGGGGGCGATAAGGGCCCTGGCATTCAGTACTTC. Translation gives CASSRLAGGDKGPGIQYF. The chain uses TRBV5-1 and TRBJ2-4, with 11 bases that match TRBD2. The J segment lost 9 bases and the V segment lost 4 bases, leaving 18 bases of the junction unmatched. Germline lookup yields CDR1 SGHRS and CDR2 YFSETQ. The CDR3 runs to 18 residues.

The genes are TRBV7-8 and TRBJ2-3; no firm D call. The CDR3 is 16 residues long. V lost 3 bases, J lost 5 bases, and 18 bases lay in between. In germline, CDR1 is SGHVS, CDR2 FQNEAQ. The CDR3 sequence: CASSLVAGFSEDTQYF. The CDR3 region has the DNA TGTGCCAGCAGCTTGGTAGCTGGGTTCTCAGAAGATACGCAGTATTTT.

This clone has a single count. This chain uses TRBV15 with TRBJ2-3, with D tentatively TRBD1 (6 bases). Germline lookup yields CDR1 LNHNV and CDR2 YYDKDF (reference sequence). The CDR3 totals 15 residues. Trimming removed 3 bases from V and 0 bases from J, with 10 bases in between. The CDR3 DNA sequence: TGTGCCACCAGCAGGACAGGCCACAGCACAGATACGCAGTATTTT. It is translated as CATSRTGHSTDTQYF.

The chain couples TRBV6-5 to TRBJ1-2, with D tentatively TRBD1 (5 bases). The CDR3 has 14 amino acids. Germline V CDR1 and CDR2: MNHEY, SVGAGI. Trimming took off 0 bases at V and 5 bases at J, with 10 bases between the two ends. The CDR3 is CASSYSSGMYGYTF. In nucleotides, the CDR3 is TGTGCCAGCAGTTACTCCTCAGGGATGTATGGCTACACCTTC.

The chain recombines TRBV18 with TRBJ2-7; TRBD1 matches 8 bases. V trimming: 0 bases; J trimming: 2 bases; junction bases outside the gene matches: 6. The CDR3 sequence is 16 residues long. The germline gives CDR1 KGHSH, CDR2 LQKENI. CDR3 in DNA: TGTGCCAGCTCACCACCGTTAGGACAGGGAACCTACGAGCAGTACTTC. As protein: CASSPPLGQGTYEQYF.

The J gene is TRBJ1-5, the V gene TRBV19, with 7 bases aligning to TRBD1. The V segment lost 5 bases and the J segment 6 bases; nucleotides outside the gene matches: 13. The CDR3 consists of 16 residues. Germline lookup yields CDR1 LNHDA and CDR2 SQIVND (reference sequence). The CDR3 sequence is CASSSPPQGGGQPQHF. CDR3 in DNA: TGTGCCAGTAGTTCTCCACCGCAGGGGGGAGGTCAGCCCCAGCATTTT.

This clone was observed a few times. The rearrangement links TRBV6-5 to TRBJ1-6; 8 nucleotides agree with TRBD1. The CDR3 is 14 residues long. Losses at the gene ends were 5 bases for V and 5 bases for J; bases not matched to a gene: 2. CDR1 MNHEY and CDR2 SVGAGI come from the germline V gene. The CDR3 region has the DNA TGTGCCAGCAGTCCGACAGGGGATAATTCACCCCTCCACTTT. This translates into CASSPTGDNSPLHF.

This rearrangement joins TRBV5-6 to TRBJ2-1; TRBD1 agrees at 7 bases. After removal of 3 bases from V and 3 bases from J, the junction contained 9 bases not matched to a gene. The CDR3 covers 16 residues. The germline CDR1 and CDR2 sequences are SGHDT and YYEEEE. In DNA form, the CDR3 reads TGTGCCAGCAGCTCGAAGACAGGGTGGCACTACAATGAGCAGTTCTTC. Translated: CASSSKTGWHYNEQFF.

This chain joins TRBV10-3 and TRBJ2-7, with TRBD2 matching over 11 bases. The trim removed 2 bases at V and 3 bases at J, leaving 3 bases unmatched. The CDR3 extends over 15 amino acids. The germline CDR1 and CDR2 sequences are ENHRY and SYGVKD. This CDR3 is CAISEPGLADYEQYF. Here the CDR3 DNA reads TGTGCCATCAGTGAGCCGGGACTAGCGGACTACGAGCAGTACTTC.

The rearrangement uses TRBV6-6 and TRBJ2-7; D gene uncertain. From germline, CDR1 is MNHNY and CDR2 SVGAGI (reference sequence). Trimming took 0 bases from V and 5 from J, leaving 14 bases between them. The CDR3 extends over 15 amino acids. Here the CDR3 reads CASSYSLVSRNEQYF. CDR3 DNA sequence: TGTGCCAGCAGTTACTCCCTAGTATCGCGTAACGAGCAGTACTTC.

The V call is TRBV7-9, the J call TRBJ2-6, with 9 bases matching TRBD1. This CDR3 contains 16 residues. Germline-derived CDR1 and CDR2 are SEHNR and FQNEAQ (reference sequence). Trimming cost V 3 bases and J 4 bases; bases outside gene matches: 4. The CDR3 DNA is TGTGCCAGCAGCTTTACAGGGGGCGTAGGGGCCAACGTCCTGACTTTC. Protein product: CASSFTGGVGANVLTF.

J is TRBJ1-5 and V is TRBV5-6, with 7 bases fitting TRBD1. V lost 1 base to trimming and J lost 2 bases; unmatched junction nucleotides: 3. The V gene's germline CDR1 is SGHDT and CDR2 YYEEEE. This CDR3 is 15 amino acids long. This CDR3 reads CASSLSGTGNQPQHF. For the CDR3, the DNA is TGTGCCAGCAGCTTGAGTGGGACAGGCAATCAGCCCCAGCATTTT.

The J gene is TRBJ2-5, the V gene TRBV4-1; 9 bases map to TRBD2. The CDR3 sequence is 17 residues long. The germline V gene has CDR1 MGHRA and CDR2 YSYEKL. V lost 4 bases, J lost 0 bases, and 9 bases stayed unmatched. CDR3 nucleotide sequence: TGCGCCAGCAGCCCCAATGGGGCGGGGGGGTACCAAGAGACCCAGTACTTC. This encodes CASSPNGAGGYQETQYF.

This chain uses TRBV30 with TRBJ2-7; D gene unclear. The V and J ends lost 3 bases and 0 bases respectively, with 6 bases between them. From germline, CDR1 is GTSNPN and CDR2 SVGIG (reference sequence). There are 12 residues in the CDR3. CDR3 DNA: TGTGCCTGGAGCCAAGCCTCCTACGAGCAGTACTTC. Amino acid sequence: CAWSQASYEQYF.

The rearrangement links TRBV6-6 to TRBJ2-3; weak D call: TRBD2 (5 bases). The CDR3 length is 14 residues. CDR1 is MNHNY, CDR2 SVGAGI, per germline (reference sequence). Trimming pared 8 bases from V and 1 base from J, leaving 13 bases between. Here the CDR3 reads CASSSGSRTDTQYF. DNA of the CDR3: TGTGCCAGCTCCTCGGGAAGTCGCACAGATACGCAGTATTTT.

This rearrangement joins TRBV9 to TRBJ1-1; D gene uncertain. This CDR3 is 15 amino acids long. CDR1 is SGDLS, CDR2 YYNGEE, per germline. The V and J ends lost 0 bases and 0 bases respectively, with 9 bases between them. CDR3 amino acids: CASSVVVNMNTEAFF. The DNA of the CDR3 is TGTGCCAGCAGCGTAGTGGTAAACATGAACACTGAAGCTTTCTTT.

The chain combines TRBV5-1 with TRBJ2-5; a possible D gene is TRBD2 (6 bases). The V end was cut by 0 bases, the J end by 1 base, with 25 bases between. This CDR3 region has 20 residues. Germline values: CDR1 SGHRS, CDR2 YFSETQ. The CDR3 protein is CASSLGLGLIRGGLQETQYF. DNA for the CDR3: TGCGCCAGCAGCTTGGGATTGGGACTCATTAGGGGAGGCCTCCAAGAGACCCAGTACTTC.

This sequence joins TRBV7-9 and TRBJ2-1; 7 nucleotides agree with TRBD2. V was clipped by 2 bases and J by 1 base; unmatched bases: 2. CDR1 SEHNR and CDR2 FQNEAQ come from the germline V gene (reference sequence). The CDR3 is made up of 15 amino acids. CDR3 protein: CASSLSGESYNEQFF. The CDR3 nucleotides are TGTGCCAGCAGCTTAAGCGGGGAATCCTACAATGAGCAGTTCTTC.

The chain couples TRBV27 to TRBJ1-4, with D maybe TRBD1 (5 bases). The V gene's germline CDR1 is MNHEY and CDR2 SMNVEV (reference sequence). This CDR3 comprises 13 residues. Trimming removed 5 bases at V and 7 bases at J, with 11 bases between. The CDR3 loop reads CASSPRRGEKLFF. The CDR3 DNA sequence: TGTGCCAGCAGTCCCCGGAGGGGTGAAAAACTGTTTTTT.

V is TRBV5-4 and J is TRBJ1-2; possible D gene TRBD1, 5 bases. Germline V CDR1 and CDR2: SGHNT, YYREEE (reference sequence). Trimming shortened V by 4 bases and J by 4 bases, and 14 bases separated the two germline ends. CDR3 length equals 14 residues. The CDR3 coding sequence is TGTGCCAGCAGCCACCCCGCCAGGGTCTATGGCTACACCTTC. It codes for CASSHPARVYGYTF.

V usage is TRBV9 and J usage is TRBJ2-1, with D maybe TRBD2 (5 bases). This CDR3 is 14 amino acids long. CDR1 is SGDLS, CDR2 YYNGEE, per germline. Deletions cut 1 base from V and 6 bases from J, with 11 bases between. The CDR3 loop is CASSVYLASNEQFF. CDR3 DNA: TGTGCCAGCAGCGTATATCTAGCCAGCAATGAGCAGTTCTTC.

The J gene is TRBJ2-1, the V gene TRBV5-1; D perhaps matches TRBD1 (6 bases). The CDR3 runs to 14 residues. CDR1 and CDR2 from the germline V gene are SGHRS and YFSETQ. Trimming cost V 4 bases and J 2 bases, with 10 bases left between them. CDR3 in DNA: TGCGCCAGCAGCCCTGGGGGCACCTACAATGAGCAGTTCTTC. This gives the protein CASSPGGTYNEQFF.